This TCR beta chain was observed in a study of post-analysis software for immune sequencing data. Study-wide background: The courses of disease that were included comprised relapsing-remitting, secondary progressive and progressive-relapsing multiple sclerosis.

Every TCR beta cDNA library bore unique molecular identifiers. From about 1 to 10 million T cells, 400,000 to 500,000 cDNA molecules were obtained. MiXCR was run by TCRdb on the PCR reads, yielding one entry per CDR3 protein. The sample carries roughly 650,000 distinct CDR3 sequences, approximately 59% recorded once. Trimming took 0 bases from V and 0 from J; bases not matched to a gene: 15. Germline V CDR1 and CDR2: MNHEY, SVGAGI. This CDR3 comprises 21 residues. Concerning this clonotype itself: Its antigen is unidentified.

Findings and limits, study-wide: Four to six TRBV segments were more frequent in patients than controls; TRBV5-6, TRBV5-1 and TRBV20-1 belonged to this group. Multiple sclerosis was associated with a significant reduction in normalized Chao1 diversity relative to controls.

The rearrangement links TRBV6-5 to TRBJ2-7, with 12 bases fitting TRBD2. The sequence was obtained from a girl aged 2-15 years with multiple sclerosis. The sample taken for sequencing was blood. This CDR3 is CASSYSRGRGLAGSFSYEQYF. CDR3 nucleotides: TGTGCCAGCAGTTACTCCCGGGGACGGGGACTAGCGGGTTCGTTCTCCTACGAGCAGTACTTC.